This T cell receptor (beta chain) derives from a study of neurological immune-mediated disorders. TCRdb passed the 5' RACE reads through MiXCR, listing each CDR3 protein once. The sample lists roughly 57,000 distinct CDR3 sequences, about 25% occurring once. This clonotype appeared many times. The time point denotes: technical triplicate 2. CDR1 is DFQATT, CDR2 SNEGSKA, per germline (reference sequence). Trimming took 6 bases from V and 4 from J, leaving 16 bases between them. The CDR3 has 14 amino acids. The chain couples TRBV20-1 to TRBJ2-1; D gene uncertain. Sequenced sample: PBMCs. This sequence was found in a man in his 60s with HTLV-1-associated myelopathy (HAM/TSP). CDR3 nucleotides: TGCAGTGCCGCCGGATTGGGCGGTTACAATGAGCAGTTCTTC. It codes for CSAAGLGGYNEQFF.